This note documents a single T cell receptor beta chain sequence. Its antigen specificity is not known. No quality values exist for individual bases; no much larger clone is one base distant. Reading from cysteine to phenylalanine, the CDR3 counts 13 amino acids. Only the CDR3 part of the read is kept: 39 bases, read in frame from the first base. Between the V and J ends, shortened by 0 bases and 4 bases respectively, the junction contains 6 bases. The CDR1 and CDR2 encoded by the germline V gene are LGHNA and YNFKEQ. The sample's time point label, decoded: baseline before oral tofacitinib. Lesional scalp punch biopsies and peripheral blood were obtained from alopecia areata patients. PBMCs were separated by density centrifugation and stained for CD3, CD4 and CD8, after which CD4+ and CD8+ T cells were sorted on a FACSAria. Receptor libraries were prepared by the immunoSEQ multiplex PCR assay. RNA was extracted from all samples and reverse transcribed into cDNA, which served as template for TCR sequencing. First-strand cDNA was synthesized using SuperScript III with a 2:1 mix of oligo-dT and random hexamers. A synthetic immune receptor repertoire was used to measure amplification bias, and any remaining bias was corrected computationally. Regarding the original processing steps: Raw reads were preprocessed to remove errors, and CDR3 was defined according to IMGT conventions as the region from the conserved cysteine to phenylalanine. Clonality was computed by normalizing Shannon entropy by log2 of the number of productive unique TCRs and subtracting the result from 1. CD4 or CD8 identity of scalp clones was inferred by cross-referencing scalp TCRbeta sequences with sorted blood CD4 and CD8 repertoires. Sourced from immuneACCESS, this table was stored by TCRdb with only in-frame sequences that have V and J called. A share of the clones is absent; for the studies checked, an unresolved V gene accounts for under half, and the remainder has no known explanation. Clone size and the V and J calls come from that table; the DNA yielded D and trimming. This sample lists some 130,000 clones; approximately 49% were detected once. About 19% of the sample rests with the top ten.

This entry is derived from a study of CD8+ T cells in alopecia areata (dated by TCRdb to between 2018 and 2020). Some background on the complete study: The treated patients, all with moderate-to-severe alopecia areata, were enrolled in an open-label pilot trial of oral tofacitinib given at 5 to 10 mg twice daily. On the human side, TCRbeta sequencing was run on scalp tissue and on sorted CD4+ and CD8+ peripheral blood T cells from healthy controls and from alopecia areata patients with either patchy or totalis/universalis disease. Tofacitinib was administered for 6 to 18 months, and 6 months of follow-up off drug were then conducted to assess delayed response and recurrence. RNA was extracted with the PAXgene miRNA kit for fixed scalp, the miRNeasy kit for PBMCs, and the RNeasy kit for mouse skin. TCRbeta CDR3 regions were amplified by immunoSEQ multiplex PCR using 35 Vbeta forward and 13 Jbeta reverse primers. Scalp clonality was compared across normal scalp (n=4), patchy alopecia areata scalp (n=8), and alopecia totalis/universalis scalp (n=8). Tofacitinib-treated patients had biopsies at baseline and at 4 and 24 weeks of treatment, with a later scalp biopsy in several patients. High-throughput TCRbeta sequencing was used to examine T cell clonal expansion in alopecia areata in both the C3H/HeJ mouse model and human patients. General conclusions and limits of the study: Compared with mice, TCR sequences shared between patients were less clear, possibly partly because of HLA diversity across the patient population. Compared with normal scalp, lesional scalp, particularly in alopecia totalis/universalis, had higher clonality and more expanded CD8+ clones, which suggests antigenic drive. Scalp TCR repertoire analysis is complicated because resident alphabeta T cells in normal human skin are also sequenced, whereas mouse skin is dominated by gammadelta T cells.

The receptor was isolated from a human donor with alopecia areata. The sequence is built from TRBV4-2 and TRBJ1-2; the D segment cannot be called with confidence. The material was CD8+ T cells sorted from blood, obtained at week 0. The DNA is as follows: TGTGCCAGCAGCCAAGATTTGGCCTATGGCTACACCTTC. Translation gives CASSQDLAYGYTF.